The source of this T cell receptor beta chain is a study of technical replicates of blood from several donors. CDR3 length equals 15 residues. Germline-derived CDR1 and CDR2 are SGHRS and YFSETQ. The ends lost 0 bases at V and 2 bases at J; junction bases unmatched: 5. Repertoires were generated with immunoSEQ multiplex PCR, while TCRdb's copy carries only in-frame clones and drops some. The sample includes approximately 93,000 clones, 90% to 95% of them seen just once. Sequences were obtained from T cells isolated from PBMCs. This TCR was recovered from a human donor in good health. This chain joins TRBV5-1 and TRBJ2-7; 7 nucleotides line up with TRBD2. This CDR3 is CASSLGPSGAYEQYF. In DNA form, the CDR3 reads TGCGCCAGCAGCTTGGGGCCCAGCGGGGCCTACGAGCAGTACTTC.